This paragraph reports one T cell receptor beta chain. The target of this receptor is not known. Nothing much larger sits one base from this clone, and base qualities are not available. This entry belongs to a study of shared clonotypes between healthy human individuals (dated by TCRdb to about 2020). Describing the broader study: The cohort comprised a couple of women and three men aged 18 to 49 years. For each donor, CD4 naive and CD4 memory were each run on three plates, CD8 naive on two plates, and CD8 memory on one plate. To estimate repertoire size and how much clonotype sharing occurs between individuals, the study deeply sequenced the blood TCR repertoires of 4 to 6 healthy adults. To increase sequencing depth and limit assay-specific biases, TCR repertoire library preparation and sequencing were carried out by different laboratories using diverse techniques. Each donor's leukapheresis produced roughly between about 0.85 and 10 billion PBMCs. Here is what the overall study found, with its caveats: Based on pairwise subsampling, the degree of clonotype sharing among donors was expected to be affected by sequencing depth. Sampling was limited to blood, and TCR repertoires in tissue likely differ from TCR repertoires in blood. Higher generation probabilities were observed for clonotypes shared by all four sorted-subset donors than for non-shared clonotypes. Rarefaction of sorted-subset datasets indicated incomplete sequencing despite the large sequencing depth. Naive subsets generally had larger estimated clonotype richness than memory subsets did. Sharing across a few donors was observed for 4.5% to 6.5% of naive CD4, under 4% of naive CD8, over 2% of memory CD4, and roughly 0.4% of memory CD8 clonotypes. The genetic and exposure-history diversity represented was limited by the small number of donors.

Using the deep immunoSEQ assay, multiplex PCR amplified TCR CDR3 regions from genomic DNA. Extracted genomic DNA from each cell subset was distributed evenly across all wells of several immunoSEQ 96-well plates, and each plate was treated as a replicate. For sorted subsets, roughly 200 ng of genomic DNA, equivalent to around 29,000 T cell genomes, went into each replicate PCR. The purified libraries were quantified using a Qubit 3.0 fluorometer, sized with a Bioanalyzer 2100, and then quantified again using the KAPA Library Quantification kit. Every immunoSEQ 96-well plate was sequenced on a separate single-read 150-cycle Illumina NextSeq 550 flow cell. In the original analysis: Because only junctional sequences without quality scores were contained in the immunoSEQ output, filtering matching that applied to full-length reads could not be performed. Sequences were annotated with PyIR, a Python wrapper for IgBLAST v1.9, and V/J genes and CDR3 were assigned using IMGT germline references. Any read was removed if the V/J assignment was weak (E-value above 1e-6), the CDR3 was missing, or the read contained stop codons, out-of-frame junctions, or ambiguous translated residues. V3J clonotypes were defined as sequences sharing an identical inferred V gene, J gene, and CDR3 amino acid sequence. The percentage overlap between two repertoires was calculated by dividing the number of shared unique clonotypes by the size of the smaller repertoire. Repertoire richness was assessed with RTK rarefaction, the Chao1 estimator, and Recon v2.1 estimates of unobserved clonotypes. Generation probabilities were computed with OLGA for all TCRbeta clonotypes obtained by the gDNA method from several donors. The source is immuneACCESS, and TCRdb retained only in-frame sequences with V and J called. Part of the clones is not carried over; for the studies checked, unresolved V genes explain less than half of this, and the remainder is unexplained. Clone size and V and J calls were adopted from that table, with D and trimming inferred from the DNA. The sample table holds under 700,000 clones, of which around 95% were seen once. The ten largest clonotypes hold about 0.11% of the sample.

Trimmed from V: 3 bases; trimmed from J: 2 bases; junction bases lacking a gene match: 23. The germline V gene yields SGHRS for CDR1 and YFSETQ for CDR2. The CDR3 measures 22 amino acids from cysteine to phenylalanine. Only the CDR3 DNA stays, 66 bases, in frame from base 1. For the CD8 naive samples, CD45RO-negative cells were positively selected for CCR7, yielding a CD45RA+CCR7+ population from which TemRA cells were excluded. Healthy HIV-negative adults with no recently reported acute infections or vaccinations were included as donors. Only Caucasian adults living in Nashville, Tennessee, USA were represented among the donors. After blood collection by leukapheresis, PBMCs were isolated using Ficoll-Histopaque density gradient centrifugation and then cryopreserved in the vapor phase of liquid nitrogen. Purity and quantity of every magnetically sorted T cell population were checked by analytical flow cytometry. From each sorted fraction, genomic DNA was isolated and quantified by UV absorbance on a Nanodrop 2000c.

Sample: naive CD8+ T cells sorted from blood. This sample's cell subset or site label indicates: CD45RA+CCR7+. The chain joins TRBV5-1 to TRBJ2-7, with 13 junctional bases fitting TRBD2. This TCR came from a woman in her 30s in good health. The DNA is as follows: TGCGCCAGCAGCTCTGAAGGCCTGATGATCCAATCGGGACTAGCGGGAACCTACGAGCAGTACTTC. It codes for CASSSEGLMIQSGLAGTYEQYF.